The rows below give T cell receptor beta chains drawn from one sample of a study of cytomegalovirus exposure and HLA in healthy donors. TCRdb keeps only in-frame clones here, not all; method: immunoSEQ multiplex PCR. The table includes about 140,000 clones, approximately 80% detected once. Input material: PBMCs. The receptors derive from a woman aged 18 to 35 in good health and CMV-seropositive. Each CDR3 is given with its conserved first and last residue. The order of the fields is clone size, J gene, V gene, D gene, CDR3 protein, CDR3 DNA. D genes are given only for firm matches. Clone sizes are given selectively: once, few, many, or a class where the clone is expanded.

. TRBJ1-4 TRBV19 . CASSTTATNEKLFF TGTGCCAGTAGTACTACAGCAACTAATGAAAAACTGTTTTTT
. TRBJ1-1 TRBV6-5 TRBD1 CASRADRGTTEAFF TGTGCCAGCAGGGCAGACAGGGGTACCACTGAAGCTTTCTTT
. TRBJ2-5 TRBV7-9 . CASSFNRETQYF TGTGCCAGCAGCTTTAATCGAGAGACCCAGTACTTC
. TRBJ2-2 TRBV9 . CASSVARTGELFF TGTGCCAGCAGCGTAGCCAGGACCGGGGAGCTGTTTTTT
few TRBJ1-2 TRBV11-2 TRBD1 CASSQGQLINYGYTF TGTGCCAGCAGCCAGGGACAGCTTATTAACTATGGCTACACCTTC
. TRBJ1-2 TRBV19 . CASSEGVYGYTF TGTGCCAGTAGTGAGGGGGTCTATGGCTACACCTTC
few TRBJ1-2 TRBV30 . CAWQQGNYGYTF TGTGCCTGGCAACAGGGTAACTATGGCTACACCTTC
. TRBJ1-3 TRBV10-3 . CAISVGQSNTIYF TGTGCCATCAGTGTGGGGCAATCAAACACCATATATTTT
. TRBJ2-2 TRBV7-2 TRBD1 CASSAGQGSTGELFF TGTGCCAGCAGCGCGGGACAGGGAAGCACCGGGGAGCTGTTTTTT
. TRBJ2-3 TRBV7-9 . CASSRSGLTDTQYF TGTGCCAGCAGCCGAAGCGGGTTAACAGATACGCAGTATTTT
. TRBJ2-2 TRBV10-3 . CAITTPEDSLAGELFF TGTGCCATCACTACCCCAGAAGACAGTCTGGCCGGGGAGCTGTTTTTT
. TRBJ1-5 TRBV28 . CAGSVLSQPQHF TGTGCCGGTTCGGTGTTGAGCCAGCCCCAGCATTTT
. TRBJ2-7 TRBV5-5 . CASIRTNSYEQYF TGTGCCAGCATCCGGACTAACTCCTACGAGCAGTACTTC
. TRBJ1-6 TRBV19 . CASSISSSYNSPLHF TGTGCCAGTAGTATTTCGAGCTCCTATAATTCACCCCTCCACTTT
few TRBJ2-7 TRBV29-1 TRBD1 CSVREGGVPYEQYF TGCAGCGTCCGGGAAGGGGGCGTCCCCTACGAGCAGTACTTC
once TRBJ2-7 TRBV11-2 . CASSLGAATYEQYF TGTGCCAGCAGCTTAGGGGCAGCAACCTACGAGCAGTACTTC
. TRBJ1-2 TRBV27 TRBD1 CASSYSGQGGFGYTF TGTGCCAGCAGTTATTCGGGACAGGGAGGCTTTGGCTACACCTTC
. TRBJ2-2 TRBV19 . CASSIPPPGSGELFF TGTGCCAGTAGTATTCCGCCCCCAGGGTCCGGGGAGCTGTTTTTT
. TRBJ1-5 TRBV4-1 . CASSQWRQEPQHF TGCGCCAGCAGCCAATGGCGCCAGGAGCCCCAGCATTTT
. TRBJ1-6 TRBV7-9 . CASSHGGDFSPLHF TGTGCCAGCAGCCATGGGGGGGACTTCTCACCCCTCCACTTT
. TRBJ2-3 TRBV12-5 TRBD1 CASGSDRGPPDTQYF TGTGCTAGTGGCTCTGACAGGGGCCCACCCGATACGCAGTATTTT
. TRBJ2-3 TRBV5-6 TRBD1 CASSEVQGASTDTQYF TGTGCCAGCAGCGAGGTACAGGGGGCTAGCACAGATACGCAGTATTTT
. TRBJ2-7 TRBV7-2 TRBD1 CASSLVTGTVSYEQYF TGTGCCAGCAGCTTAGTAACCGGGACAGTGAGCTACGAGCAGTACTTC
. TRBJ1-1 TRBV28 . CASSTQGPNTEAFF TGTGCCAGCAGCACCCAGGGGCCCAACACTGAAGCTTTCTTT
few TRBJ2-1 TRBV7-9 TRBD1 CASSSQGTGLYNEQFF TGTGCCAGCAGCTCCCAGGGGACAGGACTGTACAATGAGCAGTTCTTC
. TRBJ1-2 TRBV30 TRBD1 CAWSVQGIYGYTF TGTGCCTGGAGTGTACAGGGGATCTATGGCTACACCTTC
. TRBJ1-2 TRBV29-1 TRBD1 CSVESSGQLNYGYTF TGCAGCGTTGAATCCTCGGGACAGCTGAACTATGGCTACACCTTC
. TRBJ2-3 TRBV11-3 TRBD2 CASSQRGGTDTQYF TGTGCCAGCAGCCAACGGGGGGGCACAGATACGCAGTATTTT
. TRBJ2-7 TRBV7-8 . CASSDTRTWVREQYF TGTGCCAGCAGCGACACTAGGACTTGGGTTCGCGAGCAGTACTTC
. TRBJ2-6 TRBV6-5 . CASSYTSSGANVLTF TGTGCCAGCAGTTACACCAGCTCTGGGGCCAACGTCCTGACTTTC
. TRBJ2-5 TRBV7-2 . CASSRGGRGVKTQYF TGTGCCAGCAGCCGCGGTGGCAGGGGAGTCAAGACCCAGTACTTC
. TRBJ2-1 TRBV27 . CASRRTESSYNEQFF TGTGCCAGCAGAAGGACAGAGAGCTCCTACAATGAGCAGTTCTTC
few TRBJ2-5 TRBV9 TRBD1 CASSGAARGHETQYF TGTGCCAGCAGCGGAGCGGCCAGGGGGCATGAGACCCAGTACTTC
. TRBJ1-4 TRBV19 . CASSTRGQINEKLFF TGTGCCAGTAGCACCAGGGGTCAGATTAATGAAAAACTGTTTTTT
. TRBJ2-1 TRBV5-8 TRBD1 CASSVYDSGGLDEQFF TGTGCCAGCAGCGTCTACGATTCAGGGGGCCTCGATGAGCAGTTCTTC
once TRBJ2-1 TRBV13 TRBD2 CASSLVSGGLQGGRNEQFF TGTGCCAGCAGCTTAGTTAGCGGGGGGCTGCAAGGGGGTCGAAATGAGCAGTTCTTC
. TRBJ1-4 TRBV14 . CASSQDLGGTTNEKLFF TGTGCCAGCAGCCAAGATCTCGGGGGAACGACTAATGAAAAACTGTTTTTT
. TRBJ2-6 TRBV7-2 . CASSSVTGANVLTF TGTGCCAGCAGCTCTGTTACTGGGGCCAACGTCCTGACTTTC
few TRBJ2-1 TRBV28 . CASSFSRVNNNEQFF TGTGCCAGCAGTTTTAGCAGGGTAAATAACAATGAGCAGTTCTTC
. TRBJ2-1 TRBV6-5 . CASSYLQNNEQFF TGTGCCAGCAGTTACTTACAGAACAATGAGCAGTTCTTC
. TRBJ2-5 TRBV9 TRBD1 CASSVVGDRQETQYF TGTGCCAGCAGCGTAGTGGGGGACAGACAAGAGACCCAGTACTTC
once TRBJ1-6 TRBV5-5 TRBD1 CASSYDRGRGSYNSPLHF TGTGCCAGCAGCTATGACAGGGGGCGAGGCTCCTATAATTCACCCCTCCACTTT
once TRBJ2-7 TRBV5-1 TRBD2 CASSLASGGLYEQYF TGCGCCAGCAGCTTGGCTAGCGGGGGCCTTTACGAGCAGTACTTC
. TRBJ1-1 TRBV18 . CASSPIGGVNTEAFF TGTGCCAGCTCACCGATCGGGGGGGTGAACACTGAAGCTTTCTTT
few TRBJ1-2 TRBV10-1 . CASSEDTQGNGYTF TGCGCCAGCAGTGAGGATACCCAGGGGAATGGCTACACCTTC
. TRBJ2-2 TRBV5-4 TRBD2 CASSLTPGLAPTGELFF TGTGCCAGCAGCTTGACTCCGGGACTAGCTCCCACCGGGGAGCTGTTTTTT